This T cell receptor (beta chain) was identified during a study of CXCR3-negative and CXCR3-positive naive CD8 T cells. The CDR3 sequence is 16 residues long. Germline CDR1 reads MDHEN; CDR2 reads SYDVKM. TRB cDNA libraries were made by UMI-labeled 5' RACE. No DNA is given; TCRdb re-called the 5' RACE reads and lists each CDR3 protein once. This sample's table reports about 50,000 distinct CDR3 sequences. Regarding the study as a whole: TRB CDR3s of CXCR3-positive naive cells were more hydrophobic than those of CXCR3-negative naive cells.

On this clonotype: Its target is unknown.

Sequencing was performed on naive CXCR3+ CD8+ T cells from blood. The subset is: CD45RO-CCR7+CD27+CD95- naive CD8+ T cells expressing CXCR3 (TNR3+). The TCR comes from a human donor in good health. Some clones in this sample may be carry-over from other donors' samples. This chain uses TRBV28 with TRBJ2-4; TCRdb outputs TRBD1, but without DNA this stays unchecked. CDR3 sequence reads: CASSWGTVVAKNIQYF.